The T cell receptor (beta chain) under discussion was sequenced for a study of T-cell memory formation after mild COVID-19. Findings and caveats of the study: CD4+ contracting clones were found mainly in CM and EM, and CD8+ ones in EMRA.

This clonotype has only a few counts. Its specificity is unknown. TCRdb re-analysed the 5' RACE reads in MiXCR, keeping a single row per CDR3 protein. The sample lists about 310,000 distinct CDR3 sequences; around a sixth were seen once. V was clipped by 5 bases and J by 3 bases, with 15 bases between them. CDR1 SGHAT and CDR2 FQNNGV come from the germline V gene. The length of the CDR3 is 15 residues. The source is a man aged 18 to 35 who had mild COVID-19 (a few samples of this study predate the infection). Cell type and time point are not known. The rearrangement links TRBV11-2 to TRBJ2-3; no reliable D call. The sample consisted of PBMCs or a T cell subset sorted from them (not recorded which). The CDR3 bases are TGTGCCAGCAGCCTAGTAATGGGGTGGACAGATACGCAGTATTTT. Amino acids: CASSLVMGWTDTQYF.